The 26 T cell receptor beta chains reported below all come from one sample, sequenced in a study of T cell repertoires in cytomegalovirus infection. TCRdb recomputed calls from the reads with MiXCR, one row per CDR3 protein. Found here are some 46,000 distinct CDR3 sequences, around 21% of them singletons; the top ten hold roughly 53%. No cognate antigen is known for these TCRs. This material consisted of CD8+ T cells from cultured PBMCs, taken from culture after CMV antigen stimulation. Source of these receptors: a human donor in good health (CMV status not recorded). Some clones in this sample may be carry-over from other donors' samples.

This clonotype was seen a few times. The chain links TRBV11-2 to TRBJ2-7; 9 bases are a match to TRBD2. The V and J ends lost 5 bases and 0 bases, in that order; junction bases with no gene match: 2. The CDR3 extends over 14 amino acids. Per germline, CDR1 SGHAT and CDR2 FQNNGV. In nucleotides, the CDR3 is TGTGCCAGCAGCCCACTAGCGGGCTCCTACGAGCAGTACTTC. As protein: CASSPLAGSYEQYF.

J is TRBJ2-7 and V is TRBV7-9, with D unresolved. The CDR3 is made up of 14 amino acids. The V end was cut by 5 bases, the J end by 2 bases, with 13 bases between. Germline loops: CDR1 SEHNR, CDR2 FQNEAQ (reference sequence). The DNA of the CDR3 is TGTGCCAGCAGCCAAGGACGGCTTCCCTACGAGCAGTACTTC. This codes for CASSQGRLPYEQYF.

This clonotype was picked up many times. V usage is TRBV12-3 or TRBV12-4 and J usage is TRBJ2-1, with TRBD1 matching over 8 bases. The ends lost 5 bases at V and 5 bases at J; junction bases unmatched: 14. The CDR3 loop spans 17 amino acids. The CDR3 DNA reads as TGTGCCAGCAGTGCAACCCCCGGGACAGGAAAGCACAATGAGCAGTTCTTC. It specifies CASSATPGTGKHNEQFF.

This clonotype was seen at least ten times. The gene calls are TRBV7-8 and TRBJ2-7; TRBD1 agrees at 9 bases. From germline, CDR1 is SGHVS and CDR2 FQNEAQ. This CDR3 is 17 amino acids long. Germline trimming cut 5 bases from V and 2 bases from J; bases unmatched to any gene: 13. The CDR3 is CASSPSGTGIGAYEQYF. The CDR3 region has the DNA TGTGCCAGCAGCCCATCCGGGACAGGGATCGGCGCCTACGAGCAGTACTTC.

This clonotype has a handful of counts. This rearrangement joins TRBV14 to TRBJ2-7, with TRBD2 identical over 9 bases. Per germline, CDR1 SGHDN and CDR2 FVKESK. The CDR3 is made up of 15 amino acids. Germline trimming cut 1 base from V and 4 bases from J; bases unmatched to any gene: 5. CDR3 coding DNA: TGTGCCAGCAGCCAAGTGGCGGGAGGGGGATACGAGCAGTACTTC. This codes for CASSQVAGGGYEQYF.

Points on this clonotype: A much larger clone differs from this one at a single base, so this may be a read error. V is TRBV27 and J is TRBJ1-5, with D unclear. The CDR3 is 15 amino acids. CDR1 and CDR2 (germline): MNHEY, SMNVEV (reference sequence). Trimming took off 8 bases at V and 0 bases at J, with 14 bases between the two ends. CDR3 coding DNA: TGTGCCAGCTGTCCGGTGGGCCTTAGCAATCAGCCCCAGCATTTT. This translates into CASCPVGLSNQPQHF.

The genes are TRBV7-3 and TRBJ2-7; D gene uncertain. Germline lookup yields CDR1 SGHTA and CDR2 FQGTGA. This CDR3 region has 14 residues. Trimming shortened V by 5 bases and J by 0 bases, and 11 bases separated the two germline ends. This chain's CDR3 is CASSRLTDSYEQYF. CDR3 sequence (DNA): TGTGCCAGCAGCCGCTTGACTGACTCCTACGAGCAGTACTTC. Based on the CDR3 plus reference TRBV7-3 and TRBJ2-7, the full variable domain is GAGVSQTPSNKVTEKGKYVELRCDPISGHTALYWYRQSLGQGPEFLIYFQGTGAADDSGLPNDRFFAVRPEGSVSTLKIQRTERGDSAVYLCASSRLTDSYEQYFGPGTRLTVT.

This clonotype was observed a single time. In DNA, the CDR3 is TGTGCCAGCAGTGCCGGGACAGGGGCCTACAATGAGCAGTTCTTC. Its protein product is CASSAGTGAYNEQFF. This chain joins TRBV2 and TRBJ2-1, with 10 nucleotides matching TRBD1. The CDR3 sequence is 15 residues long. The germline gives CDR1 SNHLY, CDR2 FYNNEI. The V and J ends lost 4 bases and 2 bases, in that order; junction bases with no gene match: 2.

The V call is TRBV20-1, the J call TRBJ2-1; D possibly corresponds to TRBD1 (6 bases). Between the trimmed V and J ends, which lost 1 base and 6 bases, there was a span of 19 bases. CDR1 and CDR2 from the germline V gene are DFQATT and SNEGSKA (reference sequence). The CDR3 extends over 16 amino acids. The CDR3 DNA reads as TGCAGTGCTAGAGGGCTCCCCGGGACAAGAAGCAATGAGCAGTTCTTC. Translating it yields CSARGLPGTRSNEQFF.

This clonotype has ten or more counts. This chain uses TRBV25-1 with TRBJ2-4; D might be TRBD2 (6 bases). The length of the CDR3 is 12 residues. Germline V gene lookup returns CDR1 MGHDK and CDR2 SYGVNS. The V end was cut by 9 bases, the J end by 8 bases, with 14 bases between. The CDR3: CASGGEGDIQYF. The CDR3 nucleotides are TGTGCCAGTGGCGGGGAAGGTGACATTCAGTACTTC.

V usage is TRBV28 and J usage is TRBJ2-5, with 12 bases identical to TRBD2. This CDR3 has 16 amino acids. Per the germline V gene, CDR1 is MDHEN and CDR2 is SYDVKM. Germline trimming cut 7 bases from V and 1 base from J; bases unmatched to any gene: 7. CDR3 protein: CASTELAGGLQETQYF. In DNA form, the CDR3 reads TGTGCCAGCACCGAACTAGCGGGGGGTCTCCAAGAGACCCAGTACTTC.

This clonotype has only one observation. This chain uses TRBV20-1 with TRBJ2-1; a possible D gene is TRBD2 (6 bases). Germline values: CDR1 DFQATT, CDR2 SNEGSKA (reference sequence). The V end lost 3 bases, the J end lost 9 bases, and 18 bases lay between the germline ends. CDR3 size: 14 residues. In DNA, the CDR3 is TGCAGTGCTAGCGGAGGGCCGATTGGGGTTGAGCAGTTCTTC. The encoded protein is CSASGGPIGVEQFF.

This clonotype has ten or more counts. The CDR3: CASSLGSGGPSVDTQYF. DNA for the CDR3: TGTGCCAGCAGCTTAGGCTCGGGAGGGCCCTCGGTAGATACGCAGTATTTT. V gene TRBV7-2 combines with J gene TRBJ2-3, with 8 bases fitting TRBD2. Germline CDR1 and CDR2: SGHTA and FQGNSA. The CDR3 sequence is 17 residues long. Unmatched junction bases numbered 11, after V lost 1 base and J lost 5 bases.

J is TRBJ2-3 and V is TRBV12-3 or TRBV12-4; 11 positions agree with TRBD2. This CDR3 contains 16 residues. J was trimmed by 2 bases and V by 4 bases; bases with no gene match: 5. The CDR3 protein is CASSSLAGAVTDTQYF. The CDR3 DNA reads TGTGCCAGCAGTTCACTAGCGGGGGCCGTCACAGATACGCAGTATTTT.

CDR3 DNA: TGTGCCAGCAGCCGAGGGGGGGAAGAGCAGTTCTTC. It yields the protein CASSRGGEEQFF. The V call is TRBV5-6, the J call TRBJ2-1; a possible D gene is TRBD2 (7 bases). V dropped 4 bases and J dropped 10 bases, with 12 bases sitting between them. The CDR3 runs 12 residues. CDR1 and CDR2 (germline): SGHDT, YYEEEE.

This clonotype occurred a few times. V gene TRBV7-9 combines with J gene TRBJ2-1; D ambiguous. Germline V CDR1 and CDR2: SEHNR, FQNEAQ (reference sequence). V gave up 3 bases and J gave up 9 bases, with 9 bases separating them. The CDR3 runs to 12 residues. CDR3 residues: CASSFSDSEQFF. The CDR3 DNA reads as TGTGCCAGCAGCTTTTCTGATAGTGAGCAGTTCTTC.

This clonotype was found many times. CDR3 residues: CASTGTGYNEQFF. The CDR3 DNA is TGTGCCAGCACCGGGACAGGGTACAATGAGCAGTTCTTC. The chain is built from TRBV28 and TRBJ2-1; 9 nucleotides align to TRBD1. The CDR3 consists of 13 residues. Germline V gene lookup returns CDR1 MDHEN and CDR2 SYDVKM. The V segment lost 7 bases and the J segment 4 bases; nucleotides outside the gene matches: 2.

In its sample, this clonotype was seen a few times. The rearrangement joins TRBV12-3 or TRBV12-4 to TRBJ1-2; the D gene is possibly TRBD1 (5 bases). Trimming left V 6 bases short and J 1 base short, with 9 bases between. This CDR3 has 13 residues. As DNA, the CDR3 is TGTGCCAGCAGCTCAGACAGTAACTATGGCTACACCTTC. Encoded protein: CASSSDSNYGYTF.

This clonotype was detected only a few times. The chain uses TRBV7-6 and TRBJ1-2, with 8 bases matching TRBD1. Germline CDR1 SGHVS, CDR2 FNYEAQ. With 2 bases clipped from V and 7 bases from J, the junction kept 6 bases outside the gene matches. The CDR3 runs to 14 residues. CDR3 sequence: CASSLYRGDFGYTF. CDR3 in DNA: TGTGCCAGCAGCTTATACAGGGGGGATTTTGGCTACACCTTC.

Ten or more counts support this clonotype. This chain uses TRBV7-9 with TRBJ1-4; no firm D call. The V gene's germline CDR1 is SEHNR and CDR2 FQNEAQ (reference sequence). Trimming shortened V by 5 bases and J by 0 bases, and 10 bases separated the two germline ends. CDR3 length: 15 amino acids. The CDR3 reads CASSEDGATNEKLFF. The CDR3 DNA reads as TGTGCCAGCAGCGAGGACGGCGCAACTAATGAAAAACTGTTTTTT.

This clonotype was observed a handful of times. The rearrangement links TRBV5-6 to TRBJ1-1, with D uncertain. Germline CDR1 SGHDT, CDR2 YYEEEE. The CDR3 loop spans 16 amino acids. With 4 bases removed from V and 1 base from J, the gap between germline ends came to 17 bases. The DNA of the CDR3 is TGTGCCAGCAGCCCAGAGCCTAAATCCGGGAACACTGAAGCTTTCTTT. Its translation: CASSPEPKSGNTEAFF.

The table lists this clonotype with a few counts. The genes are TRBV19 and TRBJ1-2; 9 bases are a match to TRBD1. The junction had 8 bases not matched to a gene; V was cut back by 5 bases and J by 4 bases. This CDR3 comprises 15 residues. Looked up from germline, CDR1 is LNHDA and CDR2 is SQIVND (reference sequence). CDR3 protein: CASSPGQGPGYGYTF. The DNA of the CDR3 is TGTGCCAGTAGTCCAGGACAGGGGCCTGGCTATGGCTACACCTTC.

This clonotype was seen ten or more times. The genes are TRBV6-5 and TRBJ1-2, with D possibly matching TRBD1 (6 bases). CDR1 MNHEY and CDR2 SVGAGI come from the germline V gene. This CDR3 has 14 amino acids. V was cut by 2 bases and J by 3 bases, with 10 bases left in between. The CDR3 is CASSYAGAHYGYTF. The CDR3 bases are TGTGCCAGCAGTTACGCGGGGGCCCACTATGGCTACACCTTC.

This chain links TRBV7-6 with TRBJ2-5; 7 bases are a match to TRBD2. CDR1 is SGHVS and CDR2 is FNYEAQ in the germline V gene. CDR3 size: 14 residues. The junction had 10 bases not matched to a gene; V was cut back by 7 bases and J by 5 bases. Written as DNA, the CDR3 is TGTGCCAGCAACCCGCTGGGAGGGCACGAGACCCAGTACTTC. This translates into CASNPLGGHETQYF.

This clonotype was seen a few times. V usage is TRBV6-1 and J usage is TRBJ2-7; no definite D call. Germline lookup yields CDR1 MNHNS and CDR2 SASEGT. The CDR3 contains 16 residues. V shed 0 bases and J shed 2 bases, with 14 bases lying between them. In nucleotides, the CDR3 is TGTGCCAGCAGTGAAGCGCTCGGAGCCCTAACCTACGAGCAGTACTTC. Its translation is CASSEALGALTYEQYF.

This sequence joins TRBV7-6 and TRBJ1-6, with a tentative D call TRBD1 (6 bases). Germline lookup yields CDR1 SGHVS and CDR2 FNYEAQ. The V gene lost 2 bases and the J gene lost 9 bases, with 11 bases spanning the gap. CDR3 length: 14 residues. CDR3 loop: CASSLTGRSSPLHF. DNA for the CDR3: TGTGCCAGCAGCTTAACAGGGCGCAGTTCACCCCTCCACTTT.